This entry lists 5 T cell receptor beta chains sequenced from one sample in a study of siplizumab effects on memory and regulatory T cells. Clones were sequenced by immunoSEQ multiplex PCR, and TCRdb holds only the in-frame ones, with some missing. The table records 99,000 or so clones, roughly 91% of them present only once. The specimen was CD4+ T cells sorted from blood. These TCRs come from a human donor in good health.

The chain uses TRBV10-3 and TRBJ2-3; D ambiguous. This CDR3 is 16 amino acids long. From germline, CDR1 is ENHRY and CDR2 SYGVKD. Trimming stripped 1 base from V and 8 bases from J, with 19 bases between. The CDR3 nucleotides read TGTGCCATCAGTGAGTACTCTCCCAGAGAGTTTAGTACGCAGTATTTT. Its protein product is CAISEYSPREFSTQYF.

The chain recombines TRBV7-2 with TRBJ2-2; perhaps D is TRBD1 or TRBD2 (5 bases each). Germline loops: CDR1 SGHTA, CDR2 FQGNSA. This CDR3 is built from 16 residues. V lost 0 bases and J 4 bases, leaving 12 bases between the germline ends. The DNA for the CDR3 is TGTGCCAGCAGCTTAGCGGGACGGGGAACCACCGGGGAGCTGTTTTTT. Encoded protein: CASSLAGRGTTGELFF.

The rearrangement links TRBV19 to TRBJ2-3; 8 bases fit TRBD1. Germline CDR1 reads LNHDA; CDR2 reads SQIVND (reference sequence). V shed 9 bases and J 8 bases; nucleotides not matched to a gene: 19. The CDR3 totals 16 residues. The CDR3 nucleotides read TGTGCCAGCTCACACCGGGACAGGCTAACCTATGGTACGCAGTATTTT. It yields the protein CASSHRDRLTYGTQYF.

The chain employs TRBV15 and TRBJ2-7; D possibly uses TRBD1 or TRBD2 (5 bases each). The germline V and J ends were trimmed by 0 bases and 9 bases, with 9 bases remaining between them. Germline-derived CDR1 and CDR2 are LNHNV and YYDKDF (reference sequence). The CDR3 has 12 residues. The CDR3, as DNA: TGTGCCACCAGCAGAGATTCTGGGGGGCAGTACTTC. Translating gives CATSRDSGGQYF.

This chain uses TRBV6-1 with TRBJ2-2; 8 positions match TRBD2. Germline CDR1 is MNHNS and CDR2 is SASEGT. The CDR3 runs to 15 residues. With V trimmed by 8 bases and J by 0 bases, 5 bases remained unmatched. This CDR3 is CASGRGAANTGELFF. The CDR3 DNA reads as TGTGCCAGCGGGCGGGGGGCGGCGAACACCGGGGAGCTGTTTTTT.